These 5 T cell receptor beta chains originate from one sample sequenced in a study of blood T cells in healthy people across ages (dated by TCRdb to between 2015 and 2017). The library was built by means of 5' RACE. Data came from an Illumina HiSeq 2500. A second PCR of roughly 7 to 11 cycles was performed with a sample-barcoded 5' primer and a J-beta primer mix. TCRdb took the public reads, trimmed them with fastp at Q25, ran MiXCR for clone calling and kept in-frame beta chains. For every CDR3 protein sequence, its rows merge into one entry that carries the most common genes and DNA. Recorded for this sample are 1.4 million or so distinct CDR3 sequences; 40% to 45% of them occurred a single time. The ten most abundant clones make up less than 5% of the sample. Sequencing used blood. These receptors were taken from a young woman in good health.

This clonotype has only a few counts. The chain couples TRBV7-9 to TRBJ2-7; TRBD2 aligns across 11 bases. J was trimmed by 0 bases and V by 5 bases; bases with no gene match: 6. Looked up from germline, CDR1 is SEHNR and CDR2 is FQNEAQ (reference sequence). The CDR3 runs 16 residues. The CDR3 sequence is CASSITSGSNSYEQYF. Here the CDR3 DNA reads TGTGCCAGCAGCATAACTAGCGGGAGTAACTCCTACGAGCAGTACTTC.

The rearrangement joins TRBV4-3 to TRBJ1-2; D is unclear. Germline lookup yields CDR1 LGHNA and CDR2 YSLEER. V lost 0 bases and J 8 bases, leaving 10 bases between the germline ends. The CDR3 contains 13 residues. The CDR3 DNA sequence: TGCGCCAGCAGCCAAGATGTATATTACGGCTACACCTTC. As protein: CASSQDVYYGYTF.

This clonotype was counted a few times. The CDR3 coding sequence is TGTGCCAGCAGTAGACCACCCACTCCGGGACGGCGAGTCCATGGCTACACCTTC. Residues: CASSRPPTPGRRVHGYTF. The chain joins TRBV6-2 or TRBV6-3 to TRBJ1-2, with a tentative D call TRBD1 (5 bases). The ends were cut back, 5 bases at V and 6 bases at J, with 28 bases in the middle. CDR1 MNHEY and CDR2 SVGEGT come from the germline V gene. This CDR3 region has 18 residues.

V gene TRBV7-2 combines with J gene TRBJ2-2, with unresolved D. V lost 3 bases, J lost 4 bases, and 6 bases lay in between. CDR1 is SGHTA, CDR2 FQGNSA, per germline. The CDR3 spans 13 residues. The chain's CDR3 is CASSLRTTGELFF. Here the CDR3 DNA reads TGTGCCAGCAGCTTGAGAACCACCGGGGAGCTGTTTTTT.

The chain recombines TRBV30 with TRBJ1-5, with D hard to call. V was pared by 1 base and J by 0 bases, with 16 bases between. This CDR3 spans 17 amino acids. From germline, CDR1 is GTSNPN and CDR2 SVGIG (reference sequence). The CDR3 bases are TGTGCCTGGAGTGAAGATCCAAGAACCTATAGCAATCAGCCCCAGCATTTT. This sequence encodes CAWSEDPRTYSNQPQHF. The full variable domain, its missing parts supplied by reference TRBV30 and TRBJ1-5, is SQTIHQWPATLVQPVGSPLSLECTVEGTSNPNLYWYRQAAGRGLQLLFYSVGIGQISSEVPQNLSASRPQDRQFILSSKKLLLSDSGFYLCAWSEDPRTYSNQPQHFGDGTRLSIL.